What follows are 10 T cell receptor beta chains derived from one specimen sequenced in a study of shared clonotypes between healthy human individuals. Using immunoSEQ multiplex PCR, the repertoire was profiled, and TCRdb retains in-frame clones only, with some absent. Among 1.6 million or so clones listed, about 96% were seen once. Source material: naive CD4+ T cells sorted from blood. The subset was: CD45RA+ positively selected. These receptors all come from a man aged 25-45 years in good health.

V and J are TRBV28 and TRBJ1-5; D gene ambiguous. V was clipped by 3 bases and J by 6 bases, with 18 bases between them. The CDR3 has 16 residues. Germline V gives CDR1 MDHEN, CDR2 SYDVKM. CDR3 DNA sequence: TGTGCCAGCAGTTTCGTCGGTAGAGGGATGGGTCAGCCCCAGCATTTT. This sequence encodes CASSFVGRGMGQPQHF. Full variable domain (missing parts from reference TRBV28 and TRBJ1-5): DVKVTQSSRYLVKRTGEKVFLECVQDMDHENMFWYRQDPGLGLRLIYFSYDVKMKEKGDIPEGYSVSREKKERFSLILESASTNQTSMYLCASSFVGRGMGQPQHFGDGTRLSIL.

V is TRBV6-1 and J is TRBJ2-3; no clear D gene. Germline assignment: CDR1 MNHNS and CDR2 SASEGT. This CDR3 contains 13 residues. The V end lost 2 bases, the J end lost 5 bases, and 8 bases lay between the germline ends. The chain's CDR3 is CASSELKGDTQYF. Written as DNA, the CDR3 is TGTGCCAGCAGTGAATTAAAGGGAGATACGCAGTATTTT.

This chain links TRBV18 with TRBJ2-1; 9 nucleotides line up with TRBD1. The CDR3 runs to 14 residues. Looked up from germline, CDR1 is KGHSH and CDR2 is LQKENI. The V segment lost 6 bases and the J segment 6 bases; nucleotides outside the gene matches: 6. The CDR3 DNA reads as TGTGCCAGCTCTCCCGGGACAGGGTTCAATGAGCAGTTCTTC. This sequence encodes CASSPGTGFNEQFF.

The CDR3 DNA sequence: TGTGCCAGCAGCTTAGACCCAGGGGACACTGAAGCTTTCTTT. Protein sequence: CASSLDPGDTEAFF. The gene calls are TRBV11-2 and TRBJ1-1; a weak D match, TRBD1 (6 bases). Germline V gene lookup returns CDR1 SGHAT and CDR2 FQNNGV. V gave up 0 bases and J gave up 3 bases, with 8 bases separating them. This CDR3 has 14 amino acids.

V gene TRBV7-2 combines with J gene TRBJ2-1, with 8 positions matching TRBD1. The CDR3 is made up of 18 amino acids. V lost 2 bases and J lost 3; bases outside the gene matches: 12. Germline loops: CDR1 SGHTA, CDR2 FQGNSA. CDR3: CASSLRILAGGNYNEQFF. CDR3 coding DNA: TGTGCCAGCAGCTTACGTATTCTGGCAGGGGGCAACTACAATGAGCAGTTCTTC.

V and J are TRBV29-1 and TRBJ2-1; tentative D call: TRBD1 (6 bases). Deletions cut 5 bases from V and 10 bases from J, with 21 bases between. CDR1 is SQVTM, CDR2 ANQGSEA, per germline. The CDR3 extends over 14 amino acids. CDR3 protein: CSVNPRQVSREQFF. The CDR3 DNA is TGCAGCGTTAACCCCAGACAGGTCTCCAGAGAGCAGTTCTTC.

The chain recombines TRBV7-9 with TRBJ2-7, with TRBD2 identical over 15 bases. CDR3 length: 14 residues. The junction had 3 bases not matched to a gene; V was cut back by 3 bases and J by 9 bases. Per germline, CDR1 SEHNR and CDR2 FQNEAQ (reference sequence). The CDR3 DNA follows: TGTGCCAGCAGCTTTGGACTAGCGGGAGGGGGGCAGTACTTC. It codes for CASSFGLAGGGQYF.

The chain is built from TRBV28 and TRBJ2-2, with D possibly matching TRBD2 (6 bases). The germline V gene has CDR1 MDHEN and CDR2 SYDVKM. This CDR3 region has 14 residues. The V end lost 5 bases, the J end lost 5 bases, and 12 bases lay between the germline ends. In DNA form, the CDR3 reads TGTGCCAGCAGTCTCCTGACTAGTACCGGGGAGCTGTTTTTT. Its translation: CASSLLTSTGELFF.

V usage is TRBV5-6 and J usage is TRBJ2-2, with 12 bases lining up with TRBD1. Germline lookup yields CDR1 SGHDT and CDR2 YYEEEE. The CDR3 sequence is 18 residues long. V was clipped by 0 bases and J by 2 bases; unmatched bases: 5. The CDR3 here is CASSLAGQGAINTGELFF. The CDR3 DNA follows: TGTGCCAGCAGCTTGGCGGGACAGGGGGCCATAAACACCGGGGAGCTGTTTTTT. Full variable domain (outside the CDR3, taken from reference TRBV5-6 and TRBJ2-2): DAGVTQSPTHLIKTRGQQVTLRCSPKSGHDTVSWYQQALGQGPQFIFQYYEEEERQRGNFPDRFSGHQFPNYSSELNVNALLLGDSALYLCASSLAGQGAINTGELFFGEGSRLTVL.

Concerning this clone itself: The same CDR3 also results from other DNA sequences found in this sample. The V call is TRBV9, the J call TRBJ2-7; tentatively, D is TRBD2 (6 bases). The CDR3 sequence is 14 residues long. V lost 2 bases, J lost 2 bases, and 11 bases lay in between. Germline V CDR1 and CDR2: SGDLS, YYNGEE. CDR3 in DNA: TGTGCCAGCAGCGTCGGGACTGATCCCTACGAGCAGTACTTC. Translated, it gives CASSVGTDPYEQYF.